This TCR beta chain was retrieved from a study of monozygotic twins with inflammatory bowel disease. Study-wide findings and caveats: Versus healthy twins, IBD patients showed fewer clonotypes shared with others, especially with disease activity. Differing immunosuppressive treatments may have added variability to patient repertoires.

Frequency places this clonotype as medium-sized. What it binds is unknown. Germline V lookup: CDR1 SGHTA, CDR2 FQGNSA. The CDR3 length is 13 residues. Template switching introduced UMIs that contain a 6-nucleotide sample barcode. From the 5' RACE reads, TCRdb lists one entry per CDR3 protein and no DNA. This table lists fewer than 550,000 distinct CDR3 sequences. The sequencing sample was made of blood. This chain joins TRBV7-2 and TRBJ1-1. This clonotype was sampled from a human donor with ulcerative colitis or Crohn's disease, or a healthy co-twin of an affected twin (not recorded which). The CDR3 sequence is CASSLWGNTEAFF.